This T cell receptor beta chain derives from a study of vaccination effects on CD4 cells after COVID-19 (dated by TCRdb to between 2021 and 2024). Study-level background: In the ViraFEST assay, PBMC were stimulated with viral peptide pools, and TCR sequencing was then used to find antigen-specific CD4+ T cell clonotypes based on their expansion. Two million PBMC per well were cultured with 10 ug/ml peptides in IMDM containing about 5% human AB serum, 10 IU/ml IL-2 and gentamicin. In both COVID-19 convalescent patients and infection-naive vaccine recipients, the study compared SARS-CoV-2 spike-specific CD4+ TCR repertoires from before mRNA vaccination with those from after it. In the study, cultures from other donors were sequenced using the Oncomine TCR Beta short-read assay on an Illumina iSeq 100. Participants received two doses of either the BNT162b2 or the mRNA-1273 mRNA SARS-CoV-2 vaccine. Altogether, around eleven COVID-19 convalescent patients and a few SARS-CoV-2-naive healthy vaccine recipients made up the full study.

Trimming leaves V shorter by 0 bases and J shorter by 6 bases, with the junction holding 13 bases beyond the gene matches. CDR1 and CDR2 are read off the germline V gene as SGHDT and YYEEEE. Counted from cysteine to phenylalanine, this CDR3 has 17 amino acids. Only the CDR3 portion is preserved as DNA: 51 bases, with reading frame beginning at the first base. After approximately eleven days of culture, CD4+ T cells were isolated with the EasySep CD4+ T cell isolation kit. Negative nucleocapsid antibody results before and after vaccination confirmed that the healthy vaccine recipients had no prior SARS-CoV-2 infection. On days 3 and 7, half of the culture medium was replaced with fresh IL-2-containing medium. Each peptide stimulation condition was cultured in triplicate wells unless otherwise noted. Using Ficoll-Paque Plus gradient centrifugation, PBMC were separated from whole blood and then either used fresh or cryopreserved at -140C. The QIAamp micro DNA kit was used to extract genomic DNA from the cultured CD4+ T cells.

Of note for this clone: This receptor's antigen is unknown. There are no base qualities to consult, and no much larger clone falls within one base.

The library was made by the immunoSEQ multiplex PCR assay. DNA from the cultured, isolated CD4+ T cells was subjected to TCR beta CDR3 sequencing. The study's processing was this. Non-productive TCR sequences were discarded, and reads were trimmed to the CDR3 region, with only CDR3s of 7 or more amino acids retained. Antigen-specific clonotypes were identified using the MANAFEST web app by comparison of expansion in peptide wells against reference cultures. To be called positive, a clone needed expansion at FDR<0.05 compared with the reference and with all other wells, an odds ratio greater than 5, and a frequency greater than 0.1% in two replicate wells. Clonotypes significantly expanded in SARS-CoV-2 spike wells and in at least one common cold coronavirus spike condition were defined as cross-reactive. Levenshtein distance calculated with the stringdist R package was used to assess CDR3 similarity, and unrooted trees were constructed with ape in R 3.6.1. In TCRdb, the immuneACCESS table is reduced to in-frame sequences with V and J assigned. These tables do not hold every clone; where another copy was compared, an unresolved V gene accounts for under half, and the others remain unexplained. V, J and clone size reflect that table, while D and trimming were determined from the DNA. A total of 45,000 to 50,000 clones appear in this sample, 50% to 70% of them only once. In total, the top ten clones hold approximately 5% of the sample.

Beyond this particular receptor, the publication reports: The study was limited by a small number of convalescent patients and lacked early post-infection timepoints. In healthy vaccine recipients, vaccine-induced clones were almost all SARS-CoV-2 mono-reactive, with only 1 of 255 being cross-reactive with common cold coronaviruses. Clones induced by infection and clones induced by vaccination both contracted markedly at late timepoints after vaccination, which fits with T cell responses waning over time.

The TCR was taken from a human donor who received a COVID-19 vaccine. The V gene is TRBV5-6 and the J gene is TRBJ1-2, with TRBD1 matching 8 junction bases. The sample here was CD4+ T cells from PBMCs cultured without peptide, taken before COVID-19 vaccination. CDR3 protein: CASSLARLGTGGNGYTF. Here is the DNA: TGTGCCAGCAGCTTGGCTCGGCTGGGCACAGGGGGAAATGGCTACACCTTC.